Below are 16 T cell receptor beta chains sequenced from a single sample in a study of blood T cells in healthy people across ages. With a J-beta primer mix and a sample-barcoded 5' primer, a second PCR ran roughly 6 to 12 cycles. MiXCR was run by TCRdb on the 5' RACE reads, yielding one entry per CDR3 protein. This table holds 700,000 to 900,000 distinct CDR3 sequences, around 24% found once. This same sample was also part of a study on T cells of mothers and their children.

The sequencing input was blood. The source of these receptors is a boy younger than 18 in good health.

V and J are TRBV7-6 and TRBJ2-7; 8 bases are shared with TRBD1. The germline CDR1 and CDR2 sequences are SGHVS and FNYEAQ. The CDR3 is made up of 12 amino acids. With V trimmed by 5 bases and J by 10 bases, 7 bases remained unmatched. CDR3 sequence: CASSPQGAEQYF. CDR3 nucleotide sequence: TGTGCCAGCAGCCCTCAGGGGGCAGAACAGTACTTC. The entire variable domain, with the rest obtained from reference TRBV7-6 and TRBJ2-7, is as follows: GAGVSQSPRYKVTKRGQDVALRCDPISGHVSLYWYRQALGQGPEFLTYFNYEAQQDKSGLPNDRFSAERPEGSISTLTIQRTEQRDSAMYRCASSPQGAEQYFGPGTRLTVT.

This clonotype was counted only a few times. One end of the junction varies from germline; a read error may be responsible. CDR3 nucleotides: TGTGCCAGCAGCTTAAGGGAGGGAGCTGATGCTTTCTTT. Translated, it gives CASSLREGADAFF. The genes are TRBV7-3 and TRBJ1-1; D unclear. Germline CDR1 is SGHTA and CDR2 is FQGTGA. This CDR3 has 13 residues.

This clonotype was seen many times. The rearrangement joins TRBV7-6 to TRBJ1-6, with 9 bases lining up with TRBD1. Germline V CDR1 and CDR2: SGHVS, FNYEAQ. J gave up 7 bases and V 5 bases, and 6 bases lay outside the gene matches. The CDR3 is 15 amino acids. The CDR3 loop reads CASSLTGGGNSPLHF. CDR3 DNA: TGTGCCAGCAGCCTCACAGGGGGCGGGAATTCACCCCTCCACTTT.

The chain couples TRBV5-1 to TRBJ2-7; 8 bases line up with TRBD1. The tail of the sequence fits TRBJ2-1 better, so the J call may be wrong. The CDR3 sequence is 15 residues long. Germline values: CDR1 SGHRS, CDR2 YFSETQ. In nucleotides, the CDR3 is TGCGCCAGCAGCTTTCCGGACAGGGAGGAGAGTGAGCAGTTCTTC. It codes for CASSFPDREESEQFF.

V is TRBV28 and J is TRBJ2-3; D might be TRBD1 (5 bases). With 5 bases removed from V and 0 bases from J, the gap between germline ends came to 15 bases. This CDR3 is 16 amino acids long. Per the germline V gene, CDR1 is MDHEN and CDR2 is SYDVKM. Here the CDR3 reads CASSAPGAVSTDTQYF. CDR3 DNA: TGTGCCAGCAGTGCCCCTGGGGCGGTGAGCACAGATACGCAGTATTTT.

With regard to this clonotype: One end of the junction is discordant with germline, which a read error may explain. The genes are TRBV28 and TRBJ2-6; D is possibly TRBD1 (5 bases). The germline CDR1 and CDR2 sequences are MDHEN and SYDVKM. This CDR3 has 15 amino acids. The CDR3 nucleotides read TGTGCCAGCAGTTCACTCAGCTCTGGGGCCAACGTCCCGACTTTC. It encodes CASSSLSSGANVPTF.

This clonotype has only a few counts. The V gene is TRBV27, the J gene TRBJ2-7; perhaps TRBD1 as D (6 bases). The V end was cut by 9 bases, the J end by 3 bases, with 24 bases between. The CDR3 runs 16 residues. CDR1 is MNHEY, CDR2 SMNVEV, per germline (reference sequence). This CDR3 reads CASRLRGAGVLYEQYF. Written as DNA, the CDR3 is TGTGCCAGTAGATTAAGAGGGGCAGGGGTCCTCTACGAGCAGTACTTC.

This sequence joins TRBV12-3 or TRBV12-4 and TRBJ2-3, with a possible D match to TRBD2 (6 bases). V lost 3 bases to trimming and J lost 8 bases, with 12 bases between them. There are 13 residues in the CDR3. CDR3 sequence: CASSFGGSGTQYF. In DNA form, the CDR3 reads TGTGCCAGCAGTTTTGGGGGGTCTGGTACGCAGTATTTT.

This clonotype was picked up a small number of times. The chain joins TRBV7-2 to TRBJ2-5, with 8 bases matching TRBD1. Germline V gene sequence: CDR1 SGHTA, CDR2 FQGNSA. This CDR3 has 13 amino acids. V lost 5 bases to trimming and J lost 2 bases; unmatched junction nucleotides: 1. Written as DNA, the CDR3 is TGTGCCAGCAGCCAGGGGGCTCAAGAGACCCAGTACTTC. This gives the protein CASSQGAQETQYF.

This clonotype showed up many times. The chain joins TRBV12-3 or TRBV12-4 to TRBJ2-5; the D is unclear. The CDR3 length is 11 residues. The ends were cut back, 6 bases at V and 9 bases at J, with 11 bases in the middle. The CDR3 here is CASSRDLAQYF. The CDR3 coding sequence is TGTGCCAGCAGCCGAGACCTAGCCCAGTACTTC.

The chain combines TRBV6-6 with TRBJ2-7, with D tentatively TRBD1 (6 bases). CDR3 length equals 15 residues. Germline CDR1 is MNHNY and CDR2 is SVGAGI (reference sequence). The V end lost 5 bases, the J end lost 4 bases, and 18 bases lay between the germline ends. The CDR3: CASSTGQKVTYEQYF. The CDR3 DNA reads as TGTGCCAGCAGTACAGGGCAAAAGGTAACTTACGAGCAGTACTTC.

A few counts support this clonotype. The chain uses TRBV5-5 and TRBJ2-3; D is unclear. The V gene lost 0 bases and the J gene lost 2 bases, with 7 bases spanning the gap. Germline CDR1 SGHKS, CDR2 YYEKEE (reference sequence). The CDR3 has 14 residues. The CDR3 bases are TGTGCCAGCAGCTTGGGCAAATTCACAGATACGCAGTATTTT. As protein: CASSLGKFTDTQYF.

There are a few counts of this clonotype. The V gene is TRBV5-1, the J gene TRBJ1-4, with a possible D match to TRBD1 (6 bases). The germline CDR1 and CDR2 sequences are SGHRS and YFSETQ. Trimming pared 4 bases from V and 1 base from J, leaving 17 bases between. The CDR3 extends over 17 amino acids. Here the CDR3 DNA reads TGCGCCAGCAGCCCGGGGAGTGGGGGGCGAACTAATGAAAAACTGTTTTTT. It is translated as CASSPGSGGRTNEKLFF.

CDR3: CAWSVPTAPYYNEQFF. Written as DNA, the CDR3 is TGTGCCTGGAGTGTCCCGACAGCCCCTTACTACAATGAGCAGTTCTTC. J is TRBJ2-1 and V is TRBV30; a weak D match, TRBD1 (5 bases). Germline CDR1 reads GTSNPN; CDR2 reads SVGIG (reference sequence). V lost 0 bases to trimming and J lost 3 bases, with 15 bases between them. The CDR3 consists of 16 residues. The whole variable domain, filled in from reference TRBV30 and TRBJ2-1, reads SQTIHQWPATLVQPVGSPLSLECTVEGTSNPNLYWYRQAAGRGLQLLFYSVGIGQISSEVPQNLSASRPQDRQFILSSKKLLLSDSGFYLCAWSVPTAPYYNEQFFGPGTRLTVL.

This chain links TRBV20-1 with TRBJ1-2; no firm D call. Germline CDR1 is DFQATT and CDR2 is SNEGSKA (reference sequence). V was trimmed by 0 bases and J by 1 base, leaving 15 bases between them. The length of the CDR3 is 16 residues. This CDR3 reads CSARDTQSLLNYGYTF. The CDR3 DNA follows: TGCAGTGCTAGAGATACCCAATCCCTTCTTAACTATGGCTACACCTTC.

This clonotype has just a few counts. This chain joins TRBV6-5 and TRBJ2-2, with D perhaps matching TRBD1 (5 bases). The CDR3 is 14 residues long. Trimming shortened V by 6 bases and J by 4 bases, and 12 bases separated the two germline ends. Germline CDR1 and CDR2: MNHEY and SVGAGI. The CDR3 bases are TGTGCCAGCAGAAAAACGACAGCCACCGGGGAGCTGTTTTTT. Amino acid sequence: CASRKTTATGELFF.